The text below deals with one TCR beta chain. Its antigen remains unknown. These data belong to a study of cytomegalovirus exposure and HLA in healthy donors. Study-wide results and limits: In a later analysis, a missense DCLRE1C variant was linked to TCR beta V- and J-gene trimming.

The PCR was carried out with 60 Vbeta primers and 13 Jbeta primers. This table comes from immunoSEQ multiplex PCR, and its TCRdb copy is limited to in-frame clones, with some not included. Of around 200,000 clones listed, almost 85% are singletons. The length of the CDR3 is 15 residues. Germline lookup yields CDR1 MNHNS and CDR2 SASEGT. The trim removed 1 base at V and 4 bases at J, leaving 1 base unmatched. Specimen: PBMCs. The sequence was obtained from a woman between 50 and 59 years old in good health and CMV-seronegative. This chain joins TRBV6-1 and TRBJ2-1; 10 bases are shared with TRBD1. This CDR3 is CASSEVDRGYNEQFF. CDR3 sequence (DNA): TGTGCCAGCAGTGAAGTGGACAGGGGGTACAATGAGCAGTTCTTC.